This record covers a single TCR beta chain. Because it lacks the conserved phenylalanine or tryptophan at the end, this CDR3 is likely a read error. The sample originates from a study of T cells in Graves' hyperthyroidism and ophthalmopathy. As for the study in general: Pretreatment peripheral blood was obtained at initial diagnosis.

V gave up 5 bases and J gave up 1 base; unmatched junction bases: 8. Germline CDR1 SEHNR, CDR2 FQNEAQ (reference sequence). The CDR3 loop spans 16 amino acids. Researchers amplified the TCR beta CDR3 regions from RNA transcripts. Initially, a first-round RT-PCR of the TCR CDR3 employed the HTBI primer set. TCRdb reanalysed the multiplex PCR reads using MiXCR and keeps one entry per CDR3 protein. This repertoire shows 350,000 to 400,000 distinct CDR3 sequences, more than 13% found once; its top ten account for approximately 30%. The V and J genes are TRBV7-9 and TRBJ2-5, with 9 bases that match TRBD1. The material sequenced was blood. This sequence originates from a woman aged 25 to 39 with Graves' hyperthyroidism. The CDR3 DNA is TGTGCCAGCAGCCTCACCGGGACAGGGTTCCAAGAGACCCAGTACCTC. Amino acids: CASSLTGTGFQETQYL.